Given below is one TCR beta chain in context. As yet, its antigen is unknown. This may stem from a read error, because a much larger clone lies one nucleotide away. Included in the TCR beta cDNA libraries were unique molecular identifiers. TCRdb re-analysed the PCR reads in MiXCR, keeping a single row per CDR3 protein. The profile shows approximately 630,000 distinct CDR3 sequences, approximately 60% of them singletons. The source of the sample is a study of post-analysis software for immune sequencing data. Turning to the study itself: Disease trajectories encompassed relapsing-remitting, secondary progressive and progressive-relapsing multiple sclerosis.

Germline lookup yields CDR1 SGHVS and CDR2 FQNEAQ. This CDR3 spans 16 amino acids. General study points: Five TRBV segments were significantly more frequent in patients than in controls. TRBV5-6, TRBV5-1 and TRBV20-1 were among these segments.

Sequencing input: blood. The receptor was derived from a girl aged 2 to 9 with multiple sclerosis. V and J are TRBV7-8 and TRBJ2-1; 12 bases match TRBD2. The CDR3 DNA reads as TGTGCCGGCAGCTTTCGACTAGCGGGAGCCCCGGGGGAGCAGTTCTTC. Protein product: CAGSFRLAGAPGEQFF.